This entry lists 17 T cell receptor beta chains sequenced from one sample in a study of cytotoxic CD8 clonotypes in ibrutinib-treated CLL. Measured with immunoSEQ multiplex PCR; TCRdb has only the in-frame clones, and not every one. The sample yields some 290,000 clones, about 80% seen once. The specimen was PBMCs, collected before ibrutinib treatment. The receptors derive from a human donor with chronic lymphocytic leukemia.

CDR3 DNA sequence: TGCAGCGTTGAAGGACTAGCGCGCACAGATACGCAGTATTTT. This translates into CSVEGLARTDTQYF. The chain recombines TRBV29-1 with TRBJ2-3, with 8 bases that match TRBD2. CDR3 size: 14 residues. V lost 1 base to trimming and J lost 1 base; unmatched junction nucleotides: 1. Germline lookup yields CDR1 SQVTM and CDR2 ANQGSEA.

The rearrangement joins TRBV21-1 to TRBJ2-5; TRBD1 is the table's D call, not checked against the DNA. TRBV21-1 is classified as a pseudogene. The CDR3 contains 15 residues. The chain's CDR3 is CASSAKQGAKKTQYF. Here the CDR3 DNA reads TGTGCCAGCAGCGCGAAACAGGGGGCGAAAAAGACCCAGTACTTC.

This chain connects TRBV5-1 to TRBJ2-6, with D maybe TRBD1 (5 bases). The CDR3 has 17 amino acids. V was clipped by 0 bases and J by 0 bases, with 10 bases between them. Germline CDR1 SGHRS, CDR2 YFSETQ. CDR3 coding DNA: TGCGCCAGCAGCTTGGCCCCTCAGGGCTCTGGGGCCAACGTCCTGACTTTC. Residues: CASSLAPQGSGANVLTF.

This clone is a singleton in its sample. The chain couples TRBV10-1 to TRBJ1-5; 7 bases agree with TRBD1. The CDR3 is 15 amino acids. V trimming: 6 bases; J trimming: 7 bases; junction bases outside the gene matches: 12. Germline V gene sequence: CDR1 WNHNN, CDR2 SYGVQD (reference sequence). CDR3 amino acids: CASRSHRGREQPQHF. CDR3 in DNA: TGCGCCAGCAGGAGTCATAGGGGGCGAGAGCAGCCCCAGCATTTT.

This clone has a handful of counts. This chain joins TRBV5-4 and TRBJ2-7; D is possibly TRBD1 (7 bases). V lost 5 bases to trimming and J lost 5 bases, with 17 bases between them. This CDR3 region has 14 residues. CDR1 SGHNT and CDR2 YYREEE come from the germline V gene (reference sequence). CDR3 sequence reads: CASRQDREVNEQYF. The CDR3 nucleotides are TGTGCCAGCAGGCAAGACAGGGAGGTTAACGAGCAGTACTTC.

This clone appeared a single time. V is TRBV10-3 and J is TRBJ2-1; 9 bases are shared with TRBD2. Germline trimming cut 6 bases from V and 7 bases from J; bases unmatched to any gene: 7. The CDR3 is made up of 14 amino acids. Looked up from germline, CDR1 is ENHRY and CDR2 is SYGVKD. Written as DNA, the CDR3 is TGTGCCATCAGCGGGTCTAGCGGGATTAATGAGCAGTTCTTC. Translation: CAISGSSGINEQFF.

The chain links TRBV7-6 to TRBJ2-2; no clear D. V dropped 4 bases and J dropped 2 bases, with 8 bases sitting between them. CDR3 size: 14 residues. Germline values: CDR1 SGHVS, CDR2 FNYEAQ. CDR3 amino acids: CASSSTRNTGELFF. CDR3 nucleotides: TGTGCCAGCAGCTCTACACGAAACACCGGGGAGCTGTTTTTT.

The V gene is TRBV2, the J gene TRBJ2-1; 8 positions match TRBD1. This CDR3 has 15 amino acids. Germline assignment: CDR1 SNHLY and CDR2 FYNNEI. V shed 7 bases and J 3 bases; nucleotides not matched to a gene: 8. CDR3 protein: CASMPDRANYNEQFF. In DNA form, the CDR3 reads TGTGCCAGCATGCCGGACAGGGCCAACTACAATGAGCAGTTCTTC.

The chain is built from TRBV29-1 and TRBJ2-5; D not certain. Per germline, CDR1 SQVTM and CDR2 ANQGSEA. CDR3 length: 10 amino acids. The ends were cut back, 8 bases at V and 1 base at J, with 5 bases in the middle. For the CDR3, the DNA is TGCAGCCAAGGCCAAGAGACCCAGTACTTC. It encodes CSQGQETQYF.

This clone has a handful of counts. The chain recombines TRBV25-1 with TRBJ2-7, with D tentatively TRBD1 (6 bases). The V end lost 6 bases, the J end lost 3 bases, and 6 bases lay between the germline ends. The germline CDR1 and CDR2 sequences are MGHDK and SYGVNS. The CDR3 extends over 11 amino acids. The CDR3, as DNA: TGTGCCAGCAGCAGGGGCTACGAGCAGTACTTC. It encodes CASSRGYEQYF.

This chain connects TRBV6-5 to TRBJ2-7; D is possibly TRBD1 or TRBD2 (5 bases each). The CDR3 is 12 residues long. Per germline, CDR1 MNHEY and CDR2 SVGAGI. V was trimmed by 5 bases and J by 4 bases, leaving 9 bases between them. The CDR3 here is CASSRGVYEQYF. The DNA for the CDR3 is TGTGCCAGCAGTCGAGGGGTTTACGAGCAGTACTTC.

The rearrangement joins TRBV5-1 to TRBJ2-1; D unclear. Between the trimmed V and J ends, which lost 4 bases and 8 bases, there was a span of 16 bases. CDR3 length equals 14 residues. Germline assignment: CDR1 SGHRS and CDR2 YFSETQ. The CDR3 here is CASSKGNEGHEQFF. CDR3 nucleotide sequence: TGCGCCAGCAGCAAGGGAAACGAAGGCCATGAGCAGTTCTTC.

V usage is TRBV5-8 and J usage is TRBJ1-2; D unclear. The CDR3 length is 17 residues. Germline CDR1 and CDR2: SGHTS and YDEGEE. V was clipped by 2 bases and J by 5 bases, with 22 bases between them. CDR3 nucleotide sequence: TGTGCCAGCAGCTTTGGGCGGCCGGAGCGGTGGGAGTATGGCTACACCTTC. Protein: CASSFGRPERWEYGYTF.

This sequence joins TRBV19 and TRBJ2-4; TRBD1 agrees at 7 bases. After removal of 5 bases from V and 4 bases from J, the junction contained 14 bases not matched to a gene. Per the germline V gene, CDR1 is LNHDA and CDR2 is SQIVND (reference sequence). CDR3 size: 17 residues. The CDR3 bases are TGTGCCAGTAGTTTGATATTAGGGGACAGAATAAAAAACATTCAGTACTTC. This encodes CASSLILGDRIKNIQYF.

The chain recombines TRBV9 with TRBJ2-5, with TRBD2 matching 16 bases. The CDR3 runs 17 residues. CDR1 and CDR2 from the germline V gene are SGDLS and YYNGEE. The trim removed 2 bases at V and 3 bases at J, leaving 4 bases unmatched. The CDR3 sequence: CASSVGLAGGTEETQYF. The CDR3 region has the DNA TGTGCCAGCAGCGTGGGACTAGCGGGAGGGACCGAAGAGACCCAGTACTTC.

There are a few counts of this clone. The chain has TRBV6-6 and TRBJ2-1; D is unclear. CDR1 and CDR2 (germline): MNHNY, SVGAGI (reference sequence). The length of the CDR3 is 13 residues. The germline V and J ends were trimmed by 0 bases and 10 bases, with 10 bases remaining between them. The CDR3 protein is CASSYSRSYEQFF. The CDR3 DNA reads TGTGCCAGCAGTTACTCGAGGAGTTACGAGCAGTTCTTC.

The chain links TRBV19 to TRBJ1-2, with D possibly TRBD1 on 5 matching bases. The germline gives CDR1 LNHDA, CDR2 SQIVND (reference sequence). Trimming took off 4 bases at V and 10 bases at J, with 19 bases between the two ends. The CDR3 extends over 14 amino acids. In nucleotides, the CDR3 is TGTGCCAGTAGTACCCTCGGGACGGAGGGAGCCTACACCTTC. Its protein is CASSTLGTEGAYTF.